Each of the 30 T cell receptor beta chains below was sequenced from the same sample in a study of shared clonotypes between healthy human individuals. Some clones are missing from TCRdb's copy, which holds only in-frame ones; the method was immunoSEQ multiplex PCR. This sample has a few million clones, with over 85% found just once. Positively selected for CCR7, the CD45RO-negative cells used as naive CD8 cells excluded terminally differentiated effector memory CD45RA+ cells. The sample comprised naive CD8+ T cells from PBMCs. The source of these receptors is a man aged 18 to 30 in good health. Some clones in this sample may be carry-over from other donors' samples.

J is TRBJ2-7 and V is TRBV7-9, with D perhaps matching TRBD1 (5 bases). Germline V CDR1 and CDR2: SEHNR, FQNEAQ (reference sequence). Trimming removed 6 bases at V and 5 bases at J, with 17 bases between. The CDR3 runs to 14 residues. The CDR3: CASRGSQGTHEQYF. CDR3 bases: TGTGCCAGCAGGGGGTCTCAGGGTACCCACGAGCAGTACTTC.

The chain carries TRBV28 and TRBJ1-2; no reliable D call. V lost 5 bases and J 8 bases, leaving 21 bases between the germline ends. The germline V gene has CDR1 MDHEN and CDR2 SYDVKM. This CDR3 spans 15 amino acids. In nucleotides, the CDR3 is TGTGCCAGCAGTACGTCCCTAACCCAAGGGTACGGCTACACCTTC. It codes for CASSTSLTQGYGYTF.

The V gene is TRBV28, the J gene TRBJ2-1; D is unclear. Trimming took 5 bases from V and 4 from J, leaving 9 bases between them. CDR3 length equals 13 residues. Germline V lookup: CDR1 MDHEN, CDR2 SYDVKM. CDR3 nucleotides: TGTGCCAGCAGTCACCGTGCATACAATGAGCAGTTCTTC. This gives the protein CASSHRAYNEQFF.

V and J are TRBV7-9 and TRBJ1-3; TRBD1 might be the D (5 bases). V was trimmed by 5 bases and J by 0 bases, leaving 11 bases between them. Per germline, CDR1 SEHNR and CDR2 FQNEAQ (reference sequence). This CDR3 is 15 amino acids long. Here the CDR3 DNA reads TGTGCCAGCAGCGAGGGACTGAACTCTGGAAACACCATATATTTT. Protein: CASSEGLNSGNTIYF.

This clone was seen a few times. The rearrangement joins TRBV19 to TRBJ2-4; 8 bases map to TRBD1. The CDR3 runs to 14 residues. Germline CDR1 and CDR2: LNHDA and SQIVND (reference sequence). V lost 6 bases to trimming and J lost 4 bases; unmatched junction nucleotides: 5. CDR3 nucleotide sequence: TGTGCCAGTAGCGCTCGGGACAGGAAAAACATTCAGTACTTC. It encodes CASSARDRKNIQYF.

This clone was detected only a few times. This chain uses TRBV30 with TRBJ1-2; no firm D call. V dropped 0 bases and J dropped 5 bases, with 10 bases sitting between them. There are 13 residues in the CDR3. CDR1 is GTSNPN and CDR2 is SVGIG in the germline V gene (reference sequence). CDR3 nucleotides: TGTGCCTGGAGTGTAAACCCGCGTTATGGCTACACCTTC. Translation: CAWSVNPRYGYTF. Together with reference TRBV30 and TRBJ1-2, the CDR3 gives the full variable domain: SQTIHQWPATLVQPVGSPLSLECTVEGTSNPNLYWYRQAAGRGLQLLFYSVGIGQISSEVPQNLSASRPQDRQFILSSKKLLLSDSGFYLCAWSVNPRYGYTFGSGTRLTVV.

The rearrangement links TRBV19 to TRBJ1-1; D not resolved. Germline values: CDR1 LNHDA, CDR2 SQIVND (reference sequence). CDR3 size: 14 residues. In DNA, the CDR3 is TGTGAAATACGGGCCACCCCCGGGAGCACTGAAGCTTTCTTT. This codes for CEIRATPGSTEAFF.

This chain uses TRBV9 with TRBJ2-7; D tentatively fits TRBD1 or TRBD2 (5 bases each). V lost 3 bases to trimming and J lost 2 bases, with 12 bases between them. This CDR3 region has 14 residues. CDR1 SGDLS and CDR2 YYNGEE come from the germline V gene. CDR3 amino acids: CASSGGREPYEQYF. CDR3 sequence (DNA): TGTGCCAGCAGCGGGGGCCGGGAACCCTACGAGCAGTACTTC.

The V and J genes are TRBV10-3 and TRBJ1-2, with no clear D. The CDR3 sequence is 9 residues long. The germline gives CDR1 ENHRY, CDR2 SYGVKD. Trimming shortened V by 11 bases and J by 4 bases, and 5 bases separated the two germline ends. The CDR3: CAVSYGYTF. In nucleotides, the CDR3 is TGTGCCGTATCCTATGGCTACACCTTC.

The table lists this clone with a few counts. V is TRBV18 and J is TRBJ1-4, with D unresolved. This CDR3 has 14 residues. The V end lost 0 bases, the J end lost 5 bases, and 7 bases lay between the germline ends. Germline V lookup: CDR1 KGHSH, CDR2 LQKENI. The CDR3 DNA is TGTGCCAGCTCACCACCGCTGAGAAATGAAAAACTGTTTTTT. Translation: CASSPPLRNEKLFF.

CDR3 sequence: CASSSFPPTGGWTDTQYF. The CDR3 DNA sequence: TGTGCCAGCAGTTCGTTCCCGCCAACAGGGGGCTGGACAGATACGCAGTATTTT. The chain carries TRBV27 and TRBJ2-3; TRBD1 agrees at 9 bases. V lost 4 bases, J lost 3 bases, and 14 bases stayed unmatched. CDR1 is MNHEY, CDR2 SMNVEV, per germline (reference sequence). The CDR3 contains 18 residues.

To note about this clone: The sample has other DNA sequences that encode this CDR3 too. This chain connects TRBV6-6 to TRBJ1-2; D unresolved. V gave up 2 bases and J gave up 6 bases, with 7 bases separating them. This CDR3 contains 12 residues. Germline CDR1 is MNHNY and CDR2 is SVGAGI (reference sequence). CDR3 amino acids: CASSYSRDGYTF. Written as DNA, the CDR3 is TGTGCCAGCAGTTACAGTCGCGATGGCTACACCTTC.

V usage is TRBV4-1 and J usage is TRBJ1-1; D possibly corresponds to TRBD1 (6 bases). CDR3 length: 15 residues. The germline CDR1 and CDR2 sequences are MGHRA and YSYEKL. V was clipped by 3 bases and J by 7 bases, with 18 bases between them. CDR3 DNA: TGCGCCAGCAGCCAGGGGAAAGGGGGGCCTAATGAAGCTTTCTTT. Its protein is CASSQGKGGPNEAFF.

The genes are TRBV28 and TRBJ2-3; D not certain. Per the germline V gene, CDR1 is MDHEN and CDR2 is SYDVKM. This CDR3 has 14 residues. V gave up 5 bases and J gave up 1 base, with 10 bases separating them. The CDR3 sequence is CASSGLRGTDTQYF. The CDR3 DNA reads TGTGCCAGCAGTGGCCTACGAGGCACAGATACGCAGTATTTT.

The chain carries TRBV5-6 and TRBJ2-1; D is perhaps TRBD1 or TRBD2 (5 bases each). V gave up 4 bases and J gave up 5 bases, with 16 bases separating them. Germline lookup yields CDR1 SGHDT and CDR2 YYEEEE. There are 15 residues in the CDR3. The CDR3 sequence is CASSPLGWGNNEQFF. Written as DNA, the CDR3 is TGTGCCAGCAGCCCCCTGGGTTGGGGGAACAATGAGCAGTTCTTC.

DNA for the CDR3: TGTGCCAGCAGTGTCTGGACAGGGCCCTACGAGCAGTACTTC. It translates to CASSVWTGPYEQYF. This chain links TRBV27 with TRBJ2-5, with TRBD1 matching 8 bases. Near its end, the DNA agrees better with TRBJ2-7, so the J call may be wrong. Germline CDR1 reads MNHEY; CDR2 reads SMNVEV (reference sequence). CDR3 length equals 14 residues.

The DNA for the CDR3 is TGTGCCAGCAGCCCAGACGGGCCCCGCGAGGGCTACACCTTC. Residues: CASSPDGPREGYTF. The chain links TRBV7-9 to TRBJ1-2; D gene uncertain. This CDR3 region has 14 residues. Germline lookup yields CDR1 SEHNR and CDR2 FQNEAQ (reference sequence). Trimming stripped 5 bases from V and 8 bases from J, with 18 bases between. Complete variable domain (other parts from reference TRBV7-9 and TRBJ1-2): DTGVSQNPRHKITKRGQNVTFRCDPISEHNRLYWYRQTLGQGPEFLTYFQNEAQLEKSRLLSDRFSAERPKGSFSTLEIQRTEQGDSAMYLCASSPDGPREGYTFGSGTRLTVV.

This clone was observed a single time. The rearrangement uses TRBV10-2 and TRBJ1-5, with TRBD1 identical over 7 bases. The length of the CDR3 is 17 residues. The germline V gene encodes CDR1 WSHSY and CDR2 SAAADI. After removal of 2 bases from V and 1 base from J, the junction contained 8 bases not matched to a gene. The CDR3 sequence is CASSEPRQGNSNQPQHF. In nucleotides, the CDR3 is TGCGCCAGCAGTGAGCCCAGACAGGGAAACAGCAATCAGCCCCAGCATTTT.

The chain employs TRBV7-3 and TRBJ1-2; 7 bases map to TRBD1. Germline assignment: CDR1 SGHTA and CDR2 FQGTGA. This CDR3 is built from 11 residues. J lost 13 bases, V lost 4 bases, and 6 bases had no gene match. The CDR3 loop reads CASSSDRVLTF. The CDR3 DNA follows: TGTGCCAGCAGCTCCGACAGGGTTCTCACCTTC.

The gene calls are TRBV6-5 and TRBJ1-3; D is unclear. The ends were cut back, 4 bases at V and 10 bases at J, with 14 bases in the middle. CDR1 is MNHEY, CDR2 SVGAGI, per germline. This CDR3 comprises 13 residues. The CDR3 DNA reads as TGTGCCAGCAGTTCCGGCCCGCAGGATACCATATATTTT. Its protein is CASSSGPQDTIYF.

This rearrangement joins TRBV19 to TRBJ2-5; 9 nucleotides match TRBD1. Germline lookup yields CDR1 LNHDA and CDR2 SQIVND (reference sequence). The junction had 12 bases not matched to a gene; V was cut back by 5 bases and J by 5 bases. This CDR3 comprises 16 residues. Here the CDR3 DNA reads TGTGCCAGTAGTCCCCGGGACAGGGCGGGGATGGAGACCCAGTACTTC. Translation: CASSPRDRAGMETQYF.

This chain links TRBV6-1 with TRBJ2-7, with D perhaps matching TRBD1 or TRBD2 (5 bases each). Germline lookup yields CDR1 MNHNS and CDR2 SASEGT. The V end was cut by 7 bases, the J end by 0 bases, with 16 bases between. The length of the CDR3 is 15 residues. The CDR3 loop is CASKTRDVTSYEQYF. CDR3 DNA: TGTGCCAGCAAGACTCGGGACGTCACCTCCTACGAGCAGTACTTC.

The rearrangement links TRBV6-6 to TRBJ1-2, with 10 bases aligning to TRBD1. Losses at the gene ends were 0 bases for V and 5 bases for J; bases not matched to a gene: 3. There are 15 residues in the CDR3. Germline V gene lookup returns CDR1 MNHNY and CDR2 SVGAGI (reference sequence). The CDR3 here is CASSYSDRGSYGYTF. For the CDR3, the DNA is TGTGCCAGCAGTTACTCGGACAGGGGGTCATATGGCTACACCTTC.

The rearrangement links TRBV5-8 to TRBJ2-7, with no clear D. V dropped 6 bases and J dropped 3 bases, with 13 bases sitting between them. CDR1 is SGHTS, CDR2 YDEGEE, per germline. The CDR3 runs 13 residues. The CDR3 is CASTLDPGYEQYF. CDR3 nucleotide sequence: TGTGCCAGCACCCTGGACCCCGGCTACGAGCAGTACTTC.

The rearrangement uses TRBV7-9 and TRBJ2-5; 7 bases match TRBD2. With V trimmed by 5 bases and J by 5 bases, 11 bases remained unmatched. CDR3 length equals 15 residues. Germline V lookup: CDR1 SEHNR, CDR2 FQNEAQ (reference sequence). The CDR3 here is CASSGPGLHTETQYF. In DNA form, the CDR3 reads TGTGCCAGCAGCGGTCCGGGACTACACACTGAGACCCAGTACTTC.

The DNA for the CDR3 is TGTGCCATCAGTGAGTCGGTGGGGGTGCTTCGCGATACGCAGTATTTT. Protein: CAISESVGVLRDTQYF. This sequence joins TRBV10-3 and TRBJ2-3; D is possibly TRBD1 or TRBD2 (5 bases each). V lost 0 bases and J 6 bases, leaving 16 bases between the germline ends. The CDR3 contains 16 residues. Germline V CDR1 and CDR2: ENHRY, SYGVKD.

Points on this clone: This CDR3 is also generated by other DNA sequences in the sample. This chain joins TRBV7-9 and TRBJ1-5; D unclear. Germline V gene lookup returns CDR1 SEHNR and CDR2 FQNEAQ (reference sequence). The length of the CDR3 is 14 residues. Deletions cut 1 base from V and 3 bases from J, with 7 bases between. The DNA for the CDR3 is TGTGCCAGCAGCTTAGATGGATTCAATCAGCCCCAGCATTTT. Translating it yields CASSLDGFNQPQHF.

Points on this clone: Other nucleotide sequences from this sample produce the same CDR3. The chain uses TRBV19 and TRBJ2-1; 8 bases fit TRBD2. Germline V CDR1 and CDR2: LNHDA, SQIVND (reference sequence). The length of the CDR3 is 15 residues. The trim removed 3 bases at V and 6 bases at J, leaving 7 bases unmatched. The CDR3 here is CASSILAGALNEQFF. CDR3 DNA sequence: TGTGCCAGTAGTATTCTAGCGGGCGCACTCAATGAGCAGTTCTTC.

The V call is TRBV11-2, the J call TRBJ2-7; TRBD2 matches 12 bases. Unmatched junction bases numbered 8, after V lost 2 bases and J lost 0 bases. The germline CDR1 and CDR2 sequences are SGHAT and FQNNGV. This CDR3 is 18 amino acids long. The CDR3, as DNA: TGTGCCAGCAGCTTACGCGCGACTAGCGGGAGACTCTCCTACGAGCAGTACTTC. Residues: CASSLRATSGRLSYEQYF. Based on the CDR3 plus reference TRBV11-2 and TRBJ2-7, the full variable domain is EAGVAQSPRYKIIEKRQSVAFWCNPISGHATLYWYQQILGQGPKLLIQFQNNGVVDDSQLPKDRFSAERLKGVDSTLKIQPAKLEDSAVYLCASSLRATSGRLSYEQYFGPGTRLTVT.

The rearrangement joins TRBV5-1 to TRBJ2-7, with 9 bases lining up with TRBD1. CDR3 length: 15 residues. Trimming removed 2 bases from V and 5 bases from J; junction bases left unmatched: 8. Germline V gene sequence: CDR1 SGHRS, CDR2 YFSETQ. CDR3 amino acids: CASSLTGTGRDEQYF. The CDR3 DNA reads as TGCGCCAGCAGCTTAACCGGGACAGGGAGGGACGAGCAGTACTTC.